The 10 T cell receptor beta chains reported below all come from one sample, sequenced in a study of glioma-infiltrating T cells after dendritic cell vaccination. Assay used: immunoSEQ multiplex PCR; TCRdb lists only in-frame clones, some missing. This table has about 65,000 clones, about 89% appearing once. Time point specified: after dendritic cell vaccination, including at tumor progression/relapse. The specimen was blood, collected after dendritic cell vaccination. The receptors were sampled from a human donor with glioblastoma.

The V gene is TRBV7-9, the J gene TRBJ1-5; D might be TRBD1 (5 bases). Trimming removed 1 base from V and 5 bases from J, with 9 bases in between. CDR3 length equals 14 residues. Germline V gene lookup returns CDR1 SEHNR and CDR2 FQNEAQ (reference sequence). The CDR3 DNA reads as TGTGCCAGCAGCTTAGGTTCCAGGGATCAGCCCCAGCATTTT. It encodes CASSLGSRDQPQHF.

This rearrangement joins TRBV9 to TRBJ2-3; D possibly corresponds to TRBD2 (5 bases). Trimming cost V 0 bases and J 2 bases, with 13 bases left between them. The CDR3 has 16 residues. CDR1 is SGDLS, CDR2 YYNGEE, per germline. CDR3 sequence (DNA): TGTGCCAGCAGCGTAGTGGAGGTCCACACCACAGATACGCAGTATTTT. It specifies CASSVVEVHTTDTQYF. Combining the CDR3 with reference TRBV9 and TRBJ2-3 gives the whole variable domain DSGVTQTPKHLITATGQRVTLRCSPRSGDLSVYWYQQSLDQGLQFLIQYYNGEERAKGNILERFSAQQFPDLHSELNLSSLELGDSALYFCASSVVEVHTTDTQYFGPGTRLTVL.

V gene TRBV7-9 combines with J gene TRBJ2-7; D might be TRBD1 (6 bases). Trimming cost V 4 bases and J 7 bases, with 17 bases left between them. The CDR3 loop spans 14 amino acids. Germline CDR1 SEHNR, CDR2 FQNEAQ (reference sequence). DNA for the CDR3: TGTGCCAGCAGCTACCGGGACATTTTAGGGGAGCAGTACTTC. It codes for CASSYRDILGEQYF.

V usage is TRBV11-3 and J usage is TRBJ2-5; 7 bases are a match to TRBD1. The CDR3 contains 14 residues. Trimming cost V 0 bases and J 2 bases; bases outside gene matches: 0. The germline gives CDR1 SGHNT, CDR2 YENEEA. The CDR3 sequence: CASSLEQGQETQYF. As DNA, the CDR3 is TGTGCCAGCAGCTTAGAACAGGGGCAAGAGACCCAGTACTTC.

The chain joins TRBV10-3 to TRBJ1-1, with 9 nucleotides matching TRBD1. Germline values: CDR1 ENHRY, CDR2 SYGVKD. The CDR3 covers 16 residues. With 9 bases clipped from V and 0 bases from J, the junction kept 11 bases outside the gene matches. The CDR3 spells CAILSPGQGLNTEAFF. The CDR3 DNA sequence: TGTGCCATACTTTCCCCGGGACAGGGCCTGAACACTGAAGCTTTCTTT.

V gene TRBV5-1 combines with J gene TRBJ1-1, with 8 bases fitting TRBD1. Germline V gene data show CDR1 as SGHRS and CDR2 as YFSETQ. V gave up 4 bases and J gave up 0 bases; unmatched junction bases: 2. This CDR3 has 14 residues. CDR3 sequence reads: CASSAGQVNTEAFF. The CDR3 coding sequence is TGCGCCAGCAGCGCGGGACAGGTGAACACTGAAGCTTTCTTT.

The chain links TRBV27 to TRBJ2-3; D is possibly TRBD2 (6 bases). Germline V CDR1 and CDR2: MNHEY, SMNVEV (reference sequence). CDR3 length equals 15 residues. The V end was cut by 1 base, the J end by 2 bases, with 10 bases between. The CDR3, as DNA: TGTGCCAGCAGTTTATTAAGCGGGTCCACAGATACGCAGTATTTT. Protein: CASSLLSGSTDTQYF.

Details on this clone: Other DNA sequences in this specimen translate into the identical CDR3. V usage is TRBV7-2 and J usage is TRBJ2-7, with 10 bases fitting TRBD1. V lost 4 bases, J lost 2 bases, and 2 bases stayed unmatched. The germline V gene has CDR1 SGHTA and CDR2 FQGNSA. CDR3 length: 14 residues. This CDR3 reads CASSSDRGPYEQYF. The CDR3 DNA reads TGTGCCAGCAGCTCAGACAGGGGGCCCTACGAGCAGTACTTC.

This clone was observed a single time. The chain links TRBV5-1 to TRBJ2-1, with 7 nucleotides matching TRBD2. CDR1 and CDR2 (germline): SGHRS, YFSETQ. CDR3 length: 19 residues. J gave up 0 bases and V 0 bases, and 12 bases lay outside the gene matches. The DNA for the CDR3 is TGCGCCAGCAGCTTGGGAACCGGGGGGTCCTTAAGCTCCTACAATGAGCAGTTCTTC. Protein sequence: CASSLGTGGSLSSYNEQFF.

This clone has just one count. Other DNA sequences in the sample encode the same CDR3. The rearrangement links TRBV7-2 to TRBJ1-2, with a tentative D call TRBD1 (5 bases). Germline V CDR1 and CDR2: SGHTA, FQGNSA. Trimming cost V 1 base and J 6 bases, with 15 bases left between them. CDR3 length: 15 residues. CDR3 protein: CASSLGVLGGHGYTF. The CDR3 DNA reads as TGTGCCAGCAGCTTAGGGGTGCTGGGGGGACATGGCTACACCTTC.